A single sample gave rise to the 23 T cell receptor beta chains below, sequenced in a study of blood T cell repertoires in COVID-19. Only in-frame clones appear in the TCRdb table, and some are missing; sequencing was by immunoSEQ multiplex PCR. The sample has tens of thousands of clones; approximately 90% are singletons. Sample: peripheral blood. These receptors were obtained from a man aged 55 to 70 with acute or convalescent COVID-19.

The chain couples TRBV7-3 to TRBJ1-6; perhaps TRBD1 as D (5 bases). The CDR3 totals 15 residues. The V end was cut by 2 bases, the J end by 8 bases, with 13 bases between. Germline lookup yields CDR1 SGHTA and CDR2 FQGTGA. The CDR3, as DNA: TGTGCCAGCAGCTTAGAGACAGCTTTCTATTCACCCCTCCACTTT. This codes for CASSLETAFYSPLHF. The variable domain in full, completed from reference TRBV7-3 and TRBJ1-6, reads GAGVSQTPSNKVTEKGKYVELRCDPISGHTALYWYRQSLGQGPEFLIYFQGTGAADDSGLPNDRFFAVRPEGSVSTLKIQRTERGDSAVYLCASSLETAFYSPLHFGNGTRLTVT.

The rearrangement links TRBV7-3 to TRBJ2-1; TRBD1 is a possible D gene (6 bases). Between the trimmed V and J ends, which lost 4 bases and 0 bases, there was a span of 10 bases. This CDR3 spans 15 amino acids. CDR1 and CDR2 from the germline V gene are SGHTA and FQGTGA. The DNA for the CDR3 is TGTGCCAGCAGCTCGGACAGTAGCTCCTACAATGAGCAGTTCTTC. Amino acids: CASSSDSSSYNEQFF.

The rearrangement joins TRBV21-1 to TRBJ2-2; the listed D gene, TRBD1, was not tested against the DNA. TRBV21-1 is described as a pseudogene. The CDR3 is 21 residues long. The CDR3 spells CASSKGSDGTEPNPNTGELFF. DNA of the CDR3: TGTGCCAGCAGCAAAGGGTCAGACGGGACAGAGCCCAACCCGAACACCGGGGAGCTGTTTTTT.

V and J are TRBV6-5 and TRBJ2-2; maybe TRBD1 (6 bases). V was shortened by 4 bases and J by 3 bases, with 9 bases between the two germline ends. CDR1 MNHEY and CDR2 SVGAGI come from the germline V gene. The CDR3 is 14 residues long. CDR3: CASSSYRDTGELFF. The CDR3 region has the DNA TGTGCCAGCAGTTCGTACAGGGACACCGGGGAGCTGTTTTTT.

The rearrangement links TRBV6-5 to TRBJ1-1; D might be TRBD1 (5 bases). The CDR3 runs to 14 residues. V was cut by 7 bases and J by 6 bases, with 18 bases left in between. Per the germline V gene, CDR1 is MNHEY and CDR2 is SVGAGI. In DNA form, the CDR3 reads TGTGCCAGCAACTCCCCGGGGGAGTACCCTGAAGCTTTCTTT. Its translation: CASNSPGEYPEAFF.

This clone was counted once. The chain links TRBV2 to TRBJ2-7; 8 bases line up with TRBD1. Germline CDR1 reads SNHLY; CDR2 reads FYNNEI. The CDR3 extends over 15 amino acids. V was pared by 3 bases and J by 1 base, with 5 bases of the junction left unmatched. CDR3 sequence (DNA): TGTGCCAGCAGTGACAGGGGGCAGAGGTCCTACGAGCAGTACTTC. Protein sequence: CASSDRGQRSYEQYF.

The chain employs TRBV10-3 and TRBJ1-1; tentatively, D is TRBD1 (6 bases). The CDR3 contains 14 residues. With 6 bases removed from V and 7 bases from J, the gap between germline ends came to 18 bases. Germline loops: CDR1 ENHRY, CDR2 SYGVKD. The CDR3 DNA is TGTGCCATCAGGGACCTGAGGGGGAAGGGTGAAGCTTTCTTT. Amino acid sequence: CAIRDLRGKGEAFF.

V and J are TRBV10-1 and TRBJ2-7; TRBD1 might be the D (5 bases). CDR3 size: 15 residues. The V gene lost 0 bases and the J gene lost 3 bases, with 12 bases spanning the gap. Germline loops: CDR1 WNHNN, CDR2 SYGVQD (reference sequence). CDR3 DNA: TGCGCCAGCAGTGAGTCAAGGGGAAATGTCTACGAGCAGTACTTC. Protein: CASSESRGNVYEQYF.

The chain's CDR3 is CAISLDRGSTDTQYF. The CDR3 DNA reads as TGTGCCATCAGCCTCGACAGGGGAAGCACAGATACGCAGTATTTT. The chain has TRBV10-3 and TRBJ2-3, with 8 bases aligning to TRBD1. CDR1 and CDR2 from the germline V gene are ENHRY and SYGVKD. This CDR3 has 15 residues. After removal of 6 bases from V and 0 bases from J, the junction contained 5 bases not matched to a gene.

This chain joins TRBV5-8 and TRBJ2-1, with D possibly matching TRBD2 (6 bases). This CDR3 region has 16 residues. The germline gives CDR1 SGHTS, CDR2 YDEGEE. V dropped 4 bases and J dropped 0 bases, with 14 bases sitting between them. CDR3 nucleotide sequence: TGTGCCAGCAGCCGGGTGGGCGGGGCCTCCTACAATGAGCAGTTCTTC. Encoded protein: CASSRVGGASYNEQFF.

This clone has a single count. CDR3 in amino acids: CAIRASVPYEQYF. Here the CDR3 DNA reads TGTGCCATCAGGGCATCTGTCCCCTACGAGCAGTACTTC. The J gene is TRBJ2-7, the V gene TRBV24-1, with D tentatively TRBD1 (5 bases). Germline CDR1 KGHDR, CDR2 SFDVKD. The CDR3 is made up of 13 amino acids. Trimming left V 11 bases short and J 2 bases short, with 15 bases between.

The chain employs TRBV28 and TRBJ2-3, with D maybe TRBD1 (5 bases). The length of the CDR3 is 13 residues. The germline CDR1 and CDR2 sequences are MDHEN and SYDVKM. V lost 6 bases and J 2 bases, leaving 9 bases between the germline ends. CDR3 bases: TGTGCCAGCAGAGACAGCTCCACAGATACGCAGTATTTT. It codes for CASRDSSTDTQYF.

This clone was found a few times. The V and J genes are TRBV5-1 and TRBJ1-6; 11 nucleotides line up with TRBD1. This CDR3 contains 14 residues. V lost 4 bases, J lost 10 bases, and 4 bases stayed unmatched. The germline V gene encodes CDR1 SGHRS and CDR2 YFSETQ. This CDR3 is CASSRDRGYSPLHF. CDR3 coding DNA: TGCGCCAGCAGCAGGGACAGGGGGTACTCACCCCTCCACTTT. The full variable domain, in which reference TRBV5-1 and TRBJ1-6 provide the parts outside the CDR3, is KAGVTQTPRYLIKTRGQQVTLSCSPISGHRSVSWYQQTPGQGLQFLFEYFSETQRNKGNFPGRFSGRQFSNSRSEMNVSTLELGDSALYLCASSRDRGYSPLHFGNGTRLTVT.

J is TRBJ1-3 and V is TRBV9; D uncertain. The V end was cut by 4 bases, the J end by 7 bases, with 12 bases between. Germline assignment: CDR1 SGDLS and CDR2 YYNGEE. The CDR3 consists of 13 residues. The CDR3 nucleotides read TGTGCCAGCAGCCCCGGAGGGAGGAACACCATATATTTT. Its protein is CASSPGGRNTIYF.

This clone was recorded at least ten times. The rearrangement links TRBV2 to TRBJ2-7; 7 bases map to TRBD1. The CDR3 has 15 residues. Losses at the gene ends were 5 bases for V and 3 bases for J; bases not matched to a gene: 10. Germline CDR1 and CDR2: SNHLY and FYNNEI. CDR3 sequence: CASSLRGLGDYEQYF. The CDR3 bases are TGTGCCAGCAGTTTGAGGGGGCTTGGGGACTACGAGCAGTACTTC.

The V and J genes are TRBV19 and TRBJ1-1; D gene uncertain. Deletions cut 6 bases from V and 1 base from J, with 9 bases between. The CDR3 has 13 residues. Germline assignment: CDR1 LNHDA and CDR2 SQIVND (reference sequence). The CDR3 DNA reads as TGTGCCAGTAGCAGACTCGAGAACACTGAAGCTTTCTTT. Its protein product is CASSRLENTEAFF.

The DNA for the CDR3 is TGTGCCAGCAGCTTAGGCCGGGGGGGCCTTTCCTACGAGCAGTACTTC. As protein: CASSLGRGGLSYEQYF. The chain is built from TRBV13 and TRBJ2-7, with 8 positions matching TRBD2. Losses at the gene ends were 0 bases for V and 1 base for J; bases not matched to a gene: 5. This CDR3 contains 16 residues. Germline values: CDR1 PRHDT, CDR2 FYEKMQ (reference sequence).

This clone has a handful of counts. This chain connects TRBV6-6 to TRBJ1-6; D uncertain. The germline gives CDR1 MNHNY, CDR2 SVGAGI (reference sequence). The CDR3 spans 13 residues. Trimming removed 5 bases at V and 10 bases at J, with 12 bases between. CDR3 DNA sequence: TGTGCCAGCAGTCCACAATCGGGATCACCCCTCCACTTT. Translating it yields CASSPQSGSPLHF.

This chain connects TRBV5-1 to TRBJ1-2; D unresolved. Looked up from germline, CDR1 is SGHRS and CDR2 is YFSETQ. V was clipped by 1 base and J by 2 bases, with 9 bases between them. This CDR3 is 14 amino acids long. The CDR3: CASSLSQSNYGYTF. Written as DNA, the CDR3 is TGCGCCAGCAGCTTGTCTCAGTCCAACTATGGCTACACCTTC.

Here the CDR3 reads CASSPYPAKNIQYF. In DNA form, the CDR3 reads TGTGCCAGCAGCCCCTACCCAGCCAAAAACATTCAGTACTTC. This rearrangement joins TRBV9 to TRBJ2-4; no firm D call. The CDR3 is 14 residues long. Trimming took 4 bases from V and 0 from J, leaving 8 bases between them. The germline V gene has CDR1 SGDLS and CDR2 YYNGEE.

In nucleotides, the CDR3 is TGTGCCAGCAGTGTTGGGGGGTGGAACACTGAAGCTTTCTTT. This codes for CASSVGGWNTEAFF. The chain carries TRBV2 and TRBJ1-1; a possible D gene is TRBD1 (5 bases). Germline V lookup: CDR1 SNHLY, CDR2 FYNNEI. V was cut by 4 bases and J by 1 base, with 10 bases left in between. The CDR3 totals 14 residues.

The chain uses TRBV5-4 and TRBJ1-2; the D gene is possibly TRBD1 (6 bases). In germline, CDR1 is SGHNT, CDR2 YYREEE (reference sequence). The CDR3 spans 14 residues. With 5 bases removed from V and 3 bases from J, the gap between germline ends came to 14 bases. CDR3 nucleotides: TGTGCCAGCAGGCGATGGGGGGGCCACTATGGCTACACCTTC. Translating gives CASRRWGGHYGYTF. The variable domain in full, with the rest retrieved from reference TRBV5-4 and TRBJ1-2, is ETGVTQSPTHLIKTRGQQVTLRCSSQSGHNTVSWYQQALGQGPQFIFQYYREEENGRGNFPPRFSGLQFPNYSSELNVNALELDDSALYLCASRRWGGHYGYTFGSGTRLTVV.

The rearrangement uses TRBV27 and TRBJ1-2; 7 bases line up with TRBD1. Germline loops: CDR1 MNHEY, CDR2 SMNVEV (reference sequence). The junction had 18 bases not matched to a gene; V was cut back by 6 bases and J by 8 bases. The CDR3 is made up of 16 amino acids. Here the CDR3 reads CASSLLQGTRRLGYTF. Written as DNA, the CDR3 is TGTGCCAGCAGCCTTTTACAGGGGACCCGGAGGTTGGGCTACACCTTC.